This TCR beta chain emerged from a study of CD8 T cells in ankylosing spondylitis (dated by TCRdb to 2016 to 2017). Context from the whole study: To find TCR variants linked to disease, the study profiled T cell receptor beta repertoires in ankylosing spondylitis patients and healthy donors. The whole study cohort included about a hundred healthy donors and 25 ankylosing spondylitis patients. Peripheral blood was sampled, and synovial fluid was also collected from ankylosing spondylitis patients. Here is what the overall study found, with its caveats: The disease-linked clones had a CD8+ phenotype and were found at relatively low frequencies in peripheral blood. Significant enrichment of the disease-linked clones was reported in matched synovial fluid samples from ankylosing spondylitis patients. A TCR beta motif made up of seven or eight highly homologous amino acid variants appeared to be characteristic of blood from ankylosing spondylitis patients. Some motif variants had previously been reported in the synovial fluid and blood of reactive arthritis patients, which suggests shared mechanisms of disease initiation.

A single count supports this clonotype. Its antigen specificity is not known. Per-nucleotide qualities are absent, and no much larger clonotype sits a single base away. A single read offers scant evidence. Sequencing took place on an Illumina HiSeq 2500. TCR beta libraries were prepared by quantitative 5'-RACE with molecular barcodes. In the original analysis: A new computational method based on a probabilistic model of VDJ rearrangement was used to identify disease-linked TCR variants. The public reads were reprocessed in TCRdb via fastp at Q25 and MiXCR, keeping in-frame beta chains. Here each entry gathers all rows of one CDR3 protein and keeps the most common genes and DNA. TCRdb's processing, not the authors', yielded these V and J calls. Recorded for this sample are 300,000 to 350,000 distinct CDR3 sequences; around 21% of them occurred a single time. The top ten clones comprise around 3.2% of the sample.

The CDR3 spans 14 residues, from the cysteine through the phenylalanine. Only the CDR3 portion is preserved as DNA: 42 bases, with reading frame beginning at the first base. From the germline V gene, CDR1 is MNHNS and CDR2 is SASEGT. Between the V and J ends, shortened by 7 bases and 0 bases respectively, the junction contains 10 bases. The rearranged segments are TRBV6-1 and TRBJ2-1; the D gene assignment is ambiguous. The source is a female donor with ankylosing spondylitis or in good health (not recorded which). Sequencing was performed on blood, either unsorted or a sorted T cell fraction (not recorded which). The nucleotide sequence is TGTGCCAGCAAAGGCCAGAGCTCCTACAATGAGCAGTTCTTC. Translated, this is CASKGQSSYNEQFF.